This T cell receptor (beta chain) came from a study of shared clonotypes between healthy human individuals. Method: immunoSEQ multiplex PCR; TCRdb's copy keeps in-frame clones and lacks some. The sample has approximately 1,500,000 clones, about 98% seen once. Germline V gives CDR1 WSHSY, CDR2 SAAADI. The CDR3 covers 14 residues. V lost 8 bases to trimming and J lost 9 bases, with 20 bases between them. Source material: naive CD4+ T cells sorted from blood. Regarding subset: CD45RA+ positively selected. This chain uses TRBV10-2 with TRBJ2-1; D is uncertain. This TCR came from a man aged 25 to 45 in good health. The CDR3 DNA reads as TGCGCCAGCCTGGAGCAGGTTCCCATGGGTGAGCAGTTCTTC. This gives the protein CASLEQVPMGEQFF.